These T cell receptor beta chains were read from a single sample in a study of cytomegalovirus exposure and HLA in healthy donors. Data came from immunoSEQ multiplex PCR; TCRdb stores just in-frame clones and leaves some out. The sample has around 260,000 clones, 75% to 85% seen once. Sequenced: PBMCs. Receptors were obtained from a girl aged 2 to 10 in good health and CMV-seronegative. Both conserved end residues are part of each CDR3. A D gene is named only where the DNA matches it firmly. Rows may omit the clone size; those that give it use once, few, many or a size class.

j_call	clone_size	v_call	d_call	cdr3_aa	cdr3_nt
TRBJ1-2	once	TRBV7-9	TRBD1	CASSFLAGTAYGYTF	TGTGCCAGCAGCTTTTTGGCGGGGACAGCATATGGCTACACCTTC
TRBJ1-2	NA	TRBV5-6	NA	CASSLVHVLQGIGYTF	TGTGCCAGCAGCTTGGTCCATGTGTTACAGGGCATCGGCTACACCTTC
TRBJ1-5	NA	TRBV7-2	NA	CASSSTGWGQPQHF	TGTGCCAGCAGCTCGACAGGATGGGGTCAGCCCCAGCATTTT
TRBJ2-7	NA	TRBV7-2	NA	CASSLGLLYEQYF	TGTGCCAGCAGCTTAGGTCTTCTCTACGAGCAGTACTTC
TRBJ2-5	few	TRBV9	TRBD2	CASSPPDGGGFWETQYF	TGTGCCAGCAGCCCCCCTGATGGCGGGGGGTTTTGGGAGACCCAGTACTTC
TRBJ2-7	NA	TRBV6-1	TRBD1	CASSGRPGTGLGPYEQYF	TGTGCCAGCAGTGGACGTCCCGGGACAGGGCTCGGTCCCTACGAGCAGTACTTC
TRBJ2-7	NA	TRBV30	TRBD2	CAWSLAGGRPHEQYF	TGTGCCTGGAGTCTAGCGGGAGGGCGGCCTCACGAGCAGTACTTC
TRBJ2-3	NA	TRBV9	NA	CASSVEWSGTQYF	TGTGCCAGCAGCGTAGAATGGTCGGGTACGCAGTATTTT
TRBJ2-5	NA	TRBV4-1	TRBD1	CASSQALDRERETQYF	TGCGCCAGCAGCCAAGCCCTGGACAGGGAGAGAGAGACCCAGTACTTC
TRBJ1-5	NA	TRBV7-9	NA	CSSSLVRSGDNQPQHF	TGTTCCAGCAGCTTAGTGCGGTCAGGGGACAATCAGCCCCAGCATTTT